Described below is a single T cell receptor (beta chain) sequence and its context. These data belong to a study of blood T cell repertoires in COVID-19. Repertoires were generated with immunoSEQ multiplex PCR, while TCRdb's copy carries only in-frame clones and drops some. The repertoire holds about 250,000 clones, just over 85% seen once, with under 2% in the top ten. Trimming removed 0 bases from V and 3 bases from J, with 11 bases in between. Germline CDR1 and CDR2: LGHDT and YNNKEL (reference sequence). This CDR3 comprises 15 residues. Study members were between roughly 18 and 89 years old and lived in approximately 25 US regions. Clinical histories supplied by participants themselves formed the basis of cohort assignment. Cohort 3 donors were reported recovered after two negative PCRs, clearance, or symptom resolution.

The receptor was isolated from a man aged 40-55 years who had recovered from COVID-19. The sample taken for sequencing was PBMCs or T cells enriched from blood (not recorded which). This chain uses TRBV3-1 (or the pseudogene TRBV3-2) with TRBJ1-2, with D maybe TRBD1 (6 bases). The CDR3 coding sequence is TGTGCCAGCAGCCAAGAAATGGGGACATACTATGGCTACACCTTC. The encoded protein is CASSQEMGTYYGYTF.